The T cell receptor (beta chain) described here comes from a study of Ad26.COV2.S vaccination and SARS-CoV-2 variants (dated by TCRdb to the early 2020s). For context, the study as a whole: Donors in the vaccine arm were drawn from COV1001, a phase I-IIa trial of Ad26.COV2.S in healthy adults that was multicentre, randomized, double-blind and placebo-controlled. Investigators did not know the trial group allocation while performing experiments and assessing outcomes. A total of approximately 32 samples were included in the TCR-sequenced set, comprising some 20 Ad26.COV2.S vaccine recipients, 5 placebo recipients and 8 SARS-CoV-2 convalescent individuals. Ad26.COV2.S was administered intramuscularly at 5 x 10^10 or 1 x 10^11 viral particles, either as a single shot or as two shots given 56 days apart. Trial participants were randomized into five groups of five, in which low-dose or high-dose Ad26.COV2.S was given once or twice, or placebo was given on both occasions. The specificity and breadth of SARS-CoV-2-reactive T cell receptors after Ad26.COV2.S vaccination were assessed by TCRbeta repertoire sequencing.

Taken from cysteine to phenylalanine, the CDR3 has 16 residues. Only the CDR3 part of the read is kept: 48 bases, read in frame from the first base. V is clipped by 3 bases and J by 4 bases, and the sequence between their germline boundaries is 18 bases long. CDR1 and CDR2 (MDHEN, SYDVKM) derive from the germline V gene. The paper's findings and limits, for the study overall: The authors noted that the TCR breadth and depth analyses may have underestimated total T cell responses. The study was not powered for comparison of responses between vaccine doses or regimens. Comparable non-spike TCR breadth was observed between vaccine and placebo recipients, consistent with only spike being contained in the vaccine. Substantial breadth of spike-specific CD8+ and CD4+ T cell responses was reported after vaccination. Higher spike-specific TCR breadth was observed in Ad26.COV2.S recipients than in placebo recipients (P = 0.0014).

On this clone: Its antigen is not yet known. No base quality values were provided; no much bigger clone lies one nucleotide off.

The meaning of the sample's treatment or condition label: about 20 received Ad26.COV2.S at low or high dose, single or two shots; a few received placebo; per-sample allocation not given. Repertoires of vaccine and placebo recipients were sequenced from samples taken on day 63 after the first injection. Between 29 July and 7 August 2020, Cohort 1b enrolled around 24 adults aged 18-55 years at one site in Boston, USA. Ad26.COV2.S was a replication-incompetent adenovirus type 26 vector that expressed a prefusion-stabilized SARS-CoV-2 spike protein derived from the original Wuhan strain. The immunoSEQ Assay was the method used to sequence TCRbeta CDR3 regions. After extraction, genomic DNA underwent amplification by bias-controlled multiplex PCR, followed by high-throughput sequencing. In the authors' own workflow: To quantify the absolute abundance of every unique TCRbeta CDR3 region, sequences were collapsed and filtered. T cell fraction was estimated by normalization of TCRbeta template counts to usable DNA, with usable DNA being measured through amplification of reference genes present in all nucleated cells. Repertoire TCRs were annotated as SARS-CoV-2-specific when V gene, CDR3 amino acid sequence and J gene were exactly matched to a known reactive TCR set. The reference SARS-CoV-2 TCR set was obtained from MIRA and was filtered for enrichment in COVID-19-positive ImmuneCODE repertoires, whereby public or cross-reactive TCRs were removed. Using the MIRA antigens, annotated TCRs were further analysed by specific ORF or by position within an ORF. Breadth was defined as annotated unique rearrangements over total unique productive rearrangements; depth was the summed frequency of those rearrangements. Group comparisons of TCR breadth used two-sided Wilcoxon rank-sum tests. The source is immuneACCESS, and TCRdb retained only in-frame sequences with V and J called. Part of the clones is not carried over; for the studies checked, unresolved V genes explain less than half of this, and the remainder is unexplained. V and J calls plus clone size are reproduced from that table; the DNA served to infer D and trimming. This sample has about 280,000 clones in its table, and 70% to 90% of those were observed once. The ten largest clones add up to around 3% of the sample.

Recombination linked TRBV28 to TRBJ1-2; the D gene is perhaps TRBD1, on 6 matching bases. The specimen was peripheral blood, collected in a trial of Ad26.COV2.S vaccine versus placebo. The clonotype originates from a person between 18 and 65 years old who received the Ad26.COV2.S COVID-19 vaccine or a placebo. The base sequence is TGTGCCAGCAGTTTCCCCGAGGCGGGGGCAGGCTATGGCTACACCTTC. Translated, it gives CASSFPEAGAGYGYTF.